A selection of T cell receptor beta chains follows, all from one sample in a study of blood T cells in healthy people across ages. TCRdb reanalysed the 5' RACE reads using MiXCR and keeps one entry per CDR3 protein. This sample has approximately 1,100,000 distinct CDR3 sequences, with 40% to 45% found just once. Input material: blood. All receptors derive from a woman aged 55-70 years in good health. Each CDR3 is given with its conserved first and last residue. A D gene is named only where the DNA matches it firmly. The listing skips clone size in some rows; elsewhere it reads once, few, many or a size class.

v_call	clone_size	j_call	d_call	cdr3_aa	cdr3_nt
TRBV6-2/TRBV6-3	.	TRBJ1-1	TRBD1	CASSSIGQANMNTEAFF	TGTGCCAGCAGTTCCATCGGACAGGCGAACATGAACACCGAAGCTTTCTTT
TRBV27	.	TRBJ2-1	TRBD2	CASSRRTSGNNEQFF	TGTGCCAGCAGCCGCAGGACTAGCGGGAACAATGAGCAGTTCTTC
TRBV27	.	TRBJ2-1	.	CASSPRTHNEQFF	TGTGCCAGCAGTCCACGGACCCACAATGAGCAGTTCTTC
TRBV12-5	.	TRBJ2-6	TRBD1	CASGLVGTGYSGANVLTF	TGTGCTAGTGGTTTGGTAGGGACAGGGTACTCTGGGGCCAACGTCCTGACTTTC
TRBV27	.	TRBJ2-7	TRBD1	CASSLRSRTGIHEQYF	TGTGCCAGCAGTTTAAGGTCAAGGACAGGGATTCACGAGCAGTACTTC
TRBV3-1	.	TRBJ2-1	.	CASSQDRRTSEQFF	TGTGCCAGCAGCCAAGATCGGAGGACCAGTGAGCAGTTCTTC
TRBV7-2	once	TRBJ2-7	.	CASSGGDRITYEQYF	TGTGCCAGCAGCGGAGGGGACAGAATCACCTACGAGCAGTACTTC
TRBV27	few	TRBJ2-7	.	CASSRYLFFDEQYF	TGTGCCAGCAGTAGGTACCTGTTTTTTGACGAGCAGTACTTC
TRBV14	.	TRBJ2-4	.	CASSQAAAREAKNIQYF	TGTGCCAGCAGCCAAGCGGCAGCCAGGGAGGCCAAAAACATTCAGTACTTC
TRBV20-1	.	TRBJ2-2	TRBD2	CSATVAGEPFGELFF	TGCAGTGCTACCGTAGCGGGAGAGCCGTTCGGGGAGCTGTTTTTT
TRBV4-2	.	TRBJ1-2	TRBD1	CASSPTSTGSIYGYTF	TGTGCCAGCAGCCCCACCTCGACAGGGAGTATCTATGGCTACACCTTC
TRBV6-1	many	TRBJ1-2	.	CASSEAQWGEVYTF	TGTGCCAGCAGTGAAGCCCAATGGGGGGAGGTCTACACCTTC
TRBV3-1	.	TRBJ2-1	TRBD2	CASSQGTSGSSGEQFF	TGTGCCAGCAGCCAAGGGACTAGCGGGAGTAGTGGTGAGCAGTTCTTC
TRBV20-1	many	TRBJ2-7	.	CSAQVSEPGNYEQYF	TGCAGTGCTCAAGTTTCCGAGCCCGGGAATTACGAGCAGTACTTC
TRBV6-2/TRBV6-3	once	TRBJ2-2	.	CASSYSRSFSGELFF	TGTGCCAGCAGTTATTCAAGGTCCTTCTCCGGGGAGCTGTTTTTT